The 20 T cell receptor beta chains below all came from one sample that was sequenced in a study of blood T cell repertoires in COVID-19. The repertoire was sequenced with immunoSEQ multiplex PCR; TCRdb's copy has only in-frame clones and lacks some. This table has hundreds of thousands of clones, about 85% appearing once. The sequencing input was PBMCs or T cells enriched from blood (not recorded which). The receptors derive from a young woman with acute COVID-19.

The CDR3 nucleotides read TGTGCCAGCAGTGCCCAGAATGAGCAGTTCTTC. It specifies CASSAQNEQFF. The chain carries TRBV2 and TRBJ2-1, with D unresolved. Germline loops: CDR1 SNHLY, CDR2 FYNNEI. The CDR3 covers 11 residues. V lost 4 bases, J lost 7 bases, and 5 bases lay in between.

The rearrangement uses TRBV18 and TRBJ2-2, with TRBD1 matching 8 bases. V gave up 4 bases and J gave up 3 bases; unmatched junction bases: 7. The germline gives CDR1 KGHSH, CDR2 LQKENI. This CDR3 is 16 amino acids long. The CDR3 spells CASSLRDRGDTGELFF. The CDR3 nucleotides read TGTGCCAGCTCACTGAGAGACAGGGGTGACACCGGGGAGCTGTTTTTT.

This clone was counted once. V gene TRBV11-2 combines with J gene TRBJ1-3; 9 bases map to TRBD1. CDR3 length equals 17 residues. J was trimmed by 0 bases and V by 5 bases; bases with no gene match: 8. The germline gives CDR1 SGHAT, CDR2 FQNNGV. CDR3 in amino acids: CASSTDRGPASGNTIYF. The CDR3 region has the DNA TGTGCCAGCAGCACGGACAGGGGCCCTGCCTCTGGAAACACCATATATTTT.

The chain employs TRBV6-2 or TRBV6-3 and TRBJ1-3; D is possibly TRBD1 (6 bases). The V gene's germline CDR1 is MNHEY and CDR2 SVGEGT. V lost 6 bases and J 4 bases, leaving 13 bases between the germline ends. This CDR3 is built from 14 residues. The CDR3 spells CASSTRGGGNTIYF. As DNA, the CDR3 is TGTGCCAGCAGCACCAGGGGAGGGGGAAACACCATATATTTT.

The chain carries TRBV28 and TRBJ1-3; 7 bases align to TRBD1. Germline V CDR1 and CDR2: MDHEN, SYDVKM. The length of the CDR3 is 17 residues. Trimming at V came to 6 bases and at J to 0 bases, leaving 11 bases not matched to a gene. CDR3 nucleotide sequence: TGTGCCAGCAGGACAGGGAGTCTGCGCAGCTCTGGAAACACCATATATTTT. It is translated as CASRTGSLRSSGNTIYF.

This clone appeared a single time. The chain uses TRBV27 and TRBJ1-2, with D unclear. V was cut by 0 bases and J by 6 bases, with 11 bases left in between. The CDR3 sequence is 14 residues long. CDR1 is MNHEY and CDR2 is SMNVEV in the germline V gene (reference sequence). In nucleotides, the CDR3 is TGTGCCAGCAGTTTATCCGCAGGACTGAATGGCTACACCTTC. This codes for CASSLSAGLNGYTF.

For this clone: The identical CDR3 is also encoded by other nucleotide sequences in the sample. The chain recombines TRBV5-4 with TRBJ2-7; D gene uncertain. The CDR3 has 13 residues. Germline CDR1 and CDR2: SGHNT and YYREEE (reference sequence). Trimming removed 0 bases at V and 3 bases at J, with 7 bases between. CDR3 amino acids: CASSLDSFYEQYF. Here the CDR3 DNA reads TGTGCCAGCAGCTTGGACAGCTTCTACGAGCAGTACTTC. The variable domain in full, completed from reference TRBV5-4 and TRBJ2-7, reads ETGVTQSPTHLIKTRGQQVTLRCSSQSGHNTVSWYQQALGQGPQFIFQYYREEENGRGNFPPRFSGLQFPNYSSELNVNALELDDSALYLCASSLDSFYEQYFGPGTRLTVT.

The chain is built from TRBV19 and TRBJ1-6; 9 nucleotides agree with TRBD1. Germline CDR1 reads LNHDA; CDR2 reads SQIVND (reference sequence). This CDR3 is built from 14 residues. The trim removed 5 bases at V and 10 bases at J, leaving 6 bases unmatched. The CDR3 sequence: CASSAGTGNSPLHF. The CDR3 nucleotides read TGTGCCAGTAGTGCCGGGACAGGGAACTCACCCCTCCACTTT. Together with reference TRBV19 and TRBJ1-6, the CDR3 gives the full variable domain: DGGITQSPKYLFRKEGQNVTLSCEQNLNHDAMYWYRQDPGQGLRLIYYSQIVNDFQKGDIAEGYSVSREKKESFPLTVTSAQKNPTAFYLCASSAGTGNSPLHFGNGTRLTVT.

The chain is built from TRBV30 and TRBJ1-5; TRBD1 is a possible D gene (5 bases). The CDR3 runs 14 residues. Germline V gives CDR1 GTSNPN, CDR2 SVGIG (reference sequence). V lost 3 bases and J 1 base, leaving 10 bases between the germline ends. CDR3 nucleotides: TGTGCCTGGAGCGGGGGGGTGAGCAATCAGCCCCAGCATTTT. Amino acid sequence: CAWSGGVSNQPQHF.

The count of this clone is one. This chain connects TRBV5-6 to TRBJ2-2, with unresolved D. The CDR3 contains 18 residues. Germline lookup yields CDR1 SGHDT and CDR2 YYEEEE. Between the trimmed V and J ends, which lost 2 bases and 5 bases, there was a span of 22 bases. The CDR3 DNA follows: TGTGCCAGCAGCTTATTTGCCCCCGATCGTATTAGAACCGGGGAGCTGTTTTTT. It specifies CASSLFAPDRIRTGELFF.

Comments on this clone: The sample contains more than one DNA sequence encoding this CDR3. The chain couples TRBV20-1 to TRBJ2-7; possibly TRBD1 for D (5 bases). Trimming took off 2 bases at V and 4 bases at J, with 6 bases between the two ends. Looked up from germline, CDR1 is DFQATT and CDR2 is SNEGSKA (reference sequence). This CDR3 has 11 residues. CDR3 protein: CSARQGYEQYF. The CDR3 DNA sequence: TGCAGTGCTAGACAGGGTTACGAGCAGTACTTC.

This chain links TRBV5-4 with TRBJ2-3, with D possibly TRBD2 on 5 matching bases. In germline, CDR1 is SGHNT, CDR2 YYREEE (reference sequence). V shed 1 base and J shed 5 bases, with 14 bases lying between them. CDR3 length equals 15 residues. This chain's CDR3 is CASSLRLAAGDTQYF. The CDR3 DNA is TGTGCCAGCAGCTTGCGGCTAGCAGCAGGAGATACGCAGTATTTT.

This chain joins TRBV5-4 and TRBJ2-5; 7 bases match TRBD2. This CDR3 spans 16 amino acids. J was trimmed by 4 bases and V by 4 bases; bases with no gene match: 13. Germline assignment: CDR1 SGHNT and CDR2 YYREEE (reference sequence). The CDR3, as DNA: TGTGCCAGCAGCATGGTCCGGGGGGATGTGGGAGAGACCCAGTACTTC. Protein product: CASSMVRGDVGETQYF.

The gene calls are TRBV7-2 and TRBJ2-3; 8 nucleotides agree with TRBD1. CDR3 length equals 18 residues. V shed 6 bases, J shed 1 base, and the junction held 15 bases outside the gene matches. From germline, CDR1 is SGHTA and CDR2 FQGNSA. The CDR3 loop is CASRKGQGSSSGTDTQYF. CDR3 DNA: TGTGCCAGCAGGAAAGGACAGGGTTCATCCTCTGGCACAGATACGCAGTATTTT.

The chain links TRBV7-8 to TRBJ2-7; the match to TRBD1 covers 7 bases. This CDR3 region has 16 residues. Germline CDR1 reads SGHVS; CDR2 reads FQNEAQ. The trim removed 5 bases at V and 6 bases at J, leaving 16 bases unmatched. The chain's CDR3 is CASSPTQGQPTGEQYF. The DNA of the CDR3 is TGTGCCAGCAGCCCCACCCAGGGACAGCCCACGGGCGAGCAGTACTTC.

The V and J genes are TRBV9 and TRBJ1-4, with D maybe TRBD1 (5 bases). This CDR3 has 14 residues. V was shortened by 4 bases and J by 4 bases, with 11 bases between the two germline ends. Germline V gene lookup returns CDR1 SGDLS and CDR2 YYNGEE. The CDR3 region has the DNA TGTGCCAGCAGCCAAGACAGAAATAATGAAAAACTGTTTTTT. It yields the protein CASSQDRNNEKLFF.

The chain carries TRBV6-2 or TRBV6-3 and TRBJ2-5; the D gene is possibly TRBD1 (6 bases). This CDR3 spans 13 amino acids. The V end lost 4 bases, the J end lost 7 bases, and 13 bases lay between the germline ends. CDR1 is MNHEY and CDR2 is SVGEGT in the germline V gene. The CDR3 nucleotides are TGTGCCAGCAGTTCGGACAGCGAATTGACCCAGTACTTC. Amino acids: CASSSDSELTQYF.

This chain connects TRBV28 to TRBJ1-3, with TRBD1 as a possible D gene (6 bases). This CDR3 has 17 amino acids. Per the germline V gene, CDR1 is MDHEN and CDR2 is SYDVKM. V lost 3 bases to trimming and J lost 0 bases, with 15 bases between them. The CDR3 spells CASSFLLGDISGNTIYF. The CDR3 bases are TGTGCCAGCAGTTTCTTATTGGGGGACATCTCTGGAAACACCATATATTTT.

The chain uses TRBV4-1 and TRBJ2-5; D gene ambiguous. The V and J ends lost 3 bases and 4 bases respectively, with 15 bases between them. Germline V CDR1 and CDR2: MGHRA, YSYEKL. The CDR3 totals 15 residues. This CDR3 reads CASSQYQALLETQYF. CDR3 nucleotides: TGCGCCAGCAGCCAGTACCAGGCGTTATTAGAGACCCAGTACTTC.

As for this clone: This sample also contains other DNA sequences that code for the same CDR3. The rearrangement links TRBV7-2 to TRBJ2-7; the D gene is possibly TRBD1 (5 bases). Trimming left V 1 base short and J 4 bases short, with 11 bases between. CDR1 is SGHTA, CDR2 FQGNSA, per germline. The CDR3 spans 14 residues. The chain's CDR3 is CASSLDGREYEQYF. The DNA for the CDR3 is TGTGCCAGCAGCTTAGATGGCAGGGAATACGAGCAGTACTTC.